The sequence of this T cell receptor beta chain was determined in a study of T cells in Graves' hyperthyroidism and ophthalmopathy. Findings and caveats of the study: Most thyroid clonotypes expanded above 0.001 were also detected in blood.

CDR3 length: 14 amino acids. Germline V lookup: CDR1 SGHVS, CDR2 FNYEAQ. V shed 5 bases and J shed 0 bases, with 10 bases lying between them. As to this clonotype: Antigen: not known.

Amplification yielded TCR beta CDR3 regions, with RNA transcripts as the source. A set of HTBI primers served as the primers for a first-round RT-PCR of the TCR CDR3. Using its own MiXCR run on the multiplex PCR reads, TCRdb lists one record per CDR3 protein. The data show about 530,000 distinct CDR3 sequences, 15% to 20% seen once. Patients were excluded because of uncontrolled infection, other autoimmune disease, pregnancy or lactation. For the diagnoses, clinical symptoms, serum thyroxine and TRAb, thyroid ultrasound and orbital computed tomography were used. Input material: blood. This TCR came from a young woman with Graves' ophthalmopathy. The chain recombines TRBV7-6 with TRBJ1-1; tentatively, D is TRBD1 (5 bases). The CDR3 bases are TGTGCCAGCAGCGCGGACACTTTGAACACTGAAGCTTTCTTT. It is translated as CASSADTLNTEAFF.